This T cell receptor beta chain was found in a study of T cells after yellow fever vaccination. Study-level points and caveats: In post-booster samples, most primary-vaccination clones reappeared (about 95% CD4, approximately 91% CD8). The presence of abundant clonotypes contaminating from the bulk population was possible in FACS-sorted repertoires.

TCRdb used MiXCR to reprocess the 5' RACE reads, holding one entry per CDR3 protein. The table has some 200,000 distinct CDR3 sequences, 11% seen once; the top ten hold 36%. In regard to this clonotype: The antigen is not known.

Per germline, CDR1 SGDLS and CDR2 YYNGEE. Trimming pared 4 bases from V and 4 bases from J, leaving 20 bases between. The CDR3 loop spans 16 amino acids. The chain links TRBV9 to TRBJ1-1; no definite D call. This sequence was found in a man between 18 and 35 years old who received the YFV17D yellow fever vaccine. The material was CD8+ T cells sorted from PBMCs, obtained 15 days after the yellow fever booster vaccination. The CDR3 sequence: CASSPPGRGIRTEAFF. Written as DNA, the CDR3 is TGTGCCAGCAGCCCCCCCGGCAGAGGGATACGCACTGAAGCTTTCTTT.